A selection of T cell receptor beta chains follows, all from one sample in a study of cytomegalovirus exposure and HLA in healthy donors. Clones were read by immunoSEQ multiplex PCR, and TCRdb kept only the in-frame ones, dropping some. The repertoire holds about 130,000 clones, around 80% seen once, with approximately 3.1% in the top ten. Sample: PBMCs. The receptors stem from a woman aged 18-29 years in good health and CMV-seropositive. Each CDR3 is given with its conserved first and last residue. The D gene is left open where the match is weak. Not all rows give a size; the values are once, few, many and, for expanded clones, a class.

j_call | v_call | d_call | clone_size | cdr3_aa | cdr3_nt
TRBJ2-3 | TRBV7-9 | . | . | CSSSHPREDTQYF | TGTTCCAGCAGCCACCCCCGGGAGGATACGCAGTATTTT
TRBJ2-7 | TRBV11-2 | . | . | CASSGPSGGPEQYF | TGTGCCAGCAGCGGTCCCTCCGGGGGGCCCGAGCAGTACTTC
TRBJ2-7 | TRBV14 | . | once | CASSQGGLIYEQYF | TGTGCCAGCAGCCAAGGGGGACTGATCTACGAGCAGTACTTC
TRBJ1-5 | TRBV6-5 | . | . | CASSYFGVGVNQPQHF | TGTGCCAGCAGTTACTTCGGGGTTGGCGTCAATCAGCCCCAGCATTTT
TRBJ1-2 | TRBV28 | . | few | CASSQTSQAESYTF | TGTGCCAGCAGCCAGACGAGTCAGGCCGAGAGCTACACCTTC
TRBJ1-2 | TRBV2 | . | . | CASSASRDYGYTF | TGTGCCAGCAGTGCGTCCAGGGATTATGGCTACACCTTC
TRBJ2-7 | TRBV7-6 | TRBD1 | . | CASSSRQGARREQYF | TGTGCCAGCAGCTCCCGACAGGGGGCGCGTCGGGAGCAGTACTTC
TRBJ1-2 | TRBV7-9 | TRBD1 | . | CASSLVGTGAPNYGYTF | TGTGCCAGCAGCTTAGTAGGGACAGGGGCTCCTAACTATGGCTACACCTTC
TRBJ2-7 | TRBV5-1 | . | . | CASSWAGEGFYEQYF | TGCGCCAGCAGCTGGGCCGGGGAAGGGTTCTACGAGCAGTACTTC
TRBJ1-5 | TRBV7-6 | . | . | CASSASPGLSQPQHF | TGTGCCAGCAGCGCATCACCGGGTTTGAGTCAGCCCCAGCATTTT
TRBJ1-5 | TRBV5-5 | TRBD1 | . | CASRPTGADNQPQHF | TGTGCCAGCAGACCGACAGGGGCGGACAATCAGCCCCAGCATTTT
TRBJ1-1 | TRBV27 | . | . | CATISISSGEAFF | TGTGCCACCATTTCAATTAGTTCGGGAGAAGCTTTCTTT
TRBJ1-4 | TRBV2 | . | . | CASSPRGAGNEKLFF | TGTGCCAGCAGTCCTAGGGGAGCGGGTAATGAAAAACTGTTTTTT
TRBJ2-2 | TRBV6-5 | . | . | CASSYEQATGELFF | TGTGCCAGCAGTTACGAGCAGGCTACCGGGGAGCTGTTTTTT
TRBJ1-5 | TRBV29-1 | TRBD1 | . | CSVEGTGDNQPQHF | TGCAGCGTTGAGGGGACAGGGGACAATCAGCCCCAGCATTTT
TRBJ2-1 | TRBV7-2 | TRBD2 | . | CASSPRGLAGGEQFF | TGTGCCAGCAGCCCCAGGGGACTAGCAGGCGGTGAGCAGTTCTTC
TRBJ2-7 | TRBV11-2 | . | . | CASSFGTYEQYF | TGTGCCAGCAGCTTCGGGACCTACGAGCAGTACTTC
TRBJ1-1 | TRBV6-4 | TRBD1 | . | CASSDTGGTEAFF | TGTGCCAGCAGTGACACAGGGGGCACTGAAGCTTTCTTT
TRBJ2-6 | TRBV18 | TRBD2 | . | CASSPTSGGRSGANVLTF | TGTGCCAGCTCACCCACTAGCGGGGGTCGCTCTGGGGCCAACGTCCTGACTTTC
TRBJ2-1 | TRBV11-2 | TRBD1 | . | CASSLGAGTAYNEQFF | TGTGCCAGCAGCTTAGGGGCCGGGACAGCGTACAATGAGCAGTTCTTC
TRBJ2-7 | TRBV5-6 | TRBD2 | . | CASSQGRVGEQYF | TGTGCCAGCAGCCAAGGGAGGGTCGGCGAGCAGTACTTC
TRBJ1-5 | TRBV11-2 | . | . | CASSLQGFGQPQHF | TGTGCCAGCAGCTTACAGGGCTTTGGGCAGCCCCAGCATTTT
TRBJ1-2 | TRBV5-1 | TRBD1 | . | CASSPYLTGGYGYTF | TGCGCCAGCAGCCCATACTTAACAGGGGGGTATGGCTACACCTTC
TRBJ1-1 | TRBV29-1 | . | . | CSVDGVRAEAFF | TGCAGCGTTGATGGAGTGAGGGCTGAAGCTTTCTTT
TRBJ2-5 | TRBV4-1 | . | few | CASSQGSGETQYF | TGCGCCAGCAGCCAAGGGAGCGGGGAGACCCAGTACTTC
TRBJ2-5 | TRBV5-1 | TRBD1 | . | CASSIGQGAGETQYF | TGCGCCAGCAGCATCGGACAGGGGGCAGGGGAGACCCAGTACTTC
TRBJ2-3 | TRBV9 | . | . | CASSVAITDTQYF | TGTGCCAGCAGCGTCGCTATAACGGATACGCAGTATTTT
TRBJ1-3 | TRBV5-4 | TRBD1 | . | CASSQQGSGNTIYF | TGTGCCAGCAGCCAACAGGGGTCTGGAAACACCATATATTTT
TRBJ2-5 | TRBV11-2 | TRBD2 | . | CASSFSGGRDEQYF | TGTGCCAGCAGCTTTTCGGGGGGTCGAGATGAGCAGTACTTC
TRBJ2-7 | TRBV5-6 | . | . | CASSLARGWERSSYEQYF | TGTGCCAGCAGCTTGGCCAGAGGATGGGAGAGAAGCTCCTACGAGCAGTACTTC
TRBJ2-2 | TRBV6-1 | TRBD2 | . | CASSVGLAGLWVSGELFF | TGTGCCAGCAGTGTGGGACTAGCGGGGCTCTGGGTCAGCGGGGAGCTGTTTTTT
TRBJ2-7 | TRBV7-2 | . | . | CASSLYSLGYEQYF | TGTGCCAGCAGCTTATACAGTCTCGGCTACGAGCAGTACTTC
TRBJ2-7 | TRBV7-9 | . | once | CSSSLGGGGHEQYF | TGTTCCAGCAGCTTAGGGGGCGGGGGCCACGAGCAGTACTTC
TRBJ2-6 | TRBV6-5 | . | . | CASSYSSAGANVLTF | TGTGCCAGCAGTTACTCTTCAGCTGGGGCCAACGTCCTGACTTTC
TRBJ1-2 | TRBV18 | TRBD1 | . | CASSPQGAGLANYGYTF | TGTGCCAGCTCACCACAGGGGGCCGGTTTGGCGAACTATGGCTACACCTTC
TRBJ1-2 | TRBV6-1 | . | . | CASSGGDRSSFYGYTF | TGTGCCAGCAGTGGGGGGGACCGCTCATCCTTCTATGGCTACACCTTC
TRBJ1-1 | TRBV2 | . | . | CASRTANLNTEAFF | TGTGCCAGCCGGACAGCTAACCTGAACACTGAAGCTTTCTTT
TRBJ1-1 | TRBV7-6 | . | . | CASSQDELREAFF | TGTGCCAGCAGCCAGGATGAGTTGCGCGAAGCTTTCTTT
TRBJ1-3 | TRBV13 | . | . | CASSSGGNTIYF | TGTGCCAGCAGCTCCGGAGGGAACACCATATATTTT
TRBJ2-1 | TRBV10-2 | . | . | CASSGAGINNEQFF | TGCGCCAGCAGTGGGGCCGGGATCAACAATGAGCAGTTCTTC
TRBJ2-1 | TRBV25-1 | . | . | CASGRSHSYNEQFF | TGTGCCAGCGGAAGGAGCCACTCCTACAATGAGCAGTTCTTC
TRBJ1-5 | TRBV19 | . | . | CASSIDHSNQPQHF | TGTGCCAGTAGTATAGATCATAGCAATCAGCCCCAGCATTTT
TRBJ2-5 | TRBV7-9 | . | once | CSSSLARETQYF | TGTTCCAGCAGCTTAGCTCGGGAGACCCAGTACTTC
TRBJ2-5 | TRBV14 | . | . | CASSELTGRGETQYF | TGTGCCAGCAGCGAACTAACAGGGAGGGGAGAGACCCAGTACTTC
TRBJ1-3 | TRBV4-2 | . | . | CASSQAVQGSGNTIYF | TGTGCCAGCAGCCAAGCGGTACAGGGATCTGGAAACACCATATATTTT
TRBJ2-1 | TRBV10-2 | TRBD1 | . | CASRGPGQSSYNEQFF | TGCGCCAGCAGGGGCCCGGGACAGAGCTCCTACAATGAGCAGTTCTTC
TRBJ2-3 | TRBV25-1 | . | . | CASSEYFGDTQYF | TGTGCCAGCAGTGAATATTTCGGGGATACGCAGTATTTT
TRBJ2-1 | TRBV5-1 | TRBD1 | . | CASSTTGEPYNEQFF | TGCGCCAGCAGCACGACAGGGGAGCCCTACAATGAGCAGTTCTTC
TRBJ2-7 | TRBV6-6 | . | . | CASSYSKYEQYF | TGTGCCAGCAGTTACTCGAAATACGAGCAGTACTTC
TRBJ1-6 | TRBV6-1 | TRBD1 | . | CASSDGRDSGYNSPLHF | TGTGCCAGCAGTGACGGACGGGACAGTGGGTATAATTCACCCCTCCACTTT
TRBJ2-3 | TRBV2 | . | . | CASSRGMGTDTQYF | TGTGCCAGCTCCCGGGGGATGGGAACAGATACGCAGTATTTT